This is a list of T cell receptor beta chains from one sample in a study of read filtering for tumor transcriptome and immune sequencing. TCRdb fed the reads into MiXCR, producing one record per CDR3 protein. The sample records tens of thousands of distinct CDR3 sequences, roughly 20% being singletons. The sample taken for sequencing was a population of CD138-negative cells sorted from bone marrow. These TCRs come from a donor at least 40 years old with multiple myeloma. The CDR3 runs from the conserved cysteine through the conserved F or W. The D gene is left open where the match is weak. The listing skips clone size in some rows; elsewhere it reads once, few, many or a size class.

v_call,cdr3_length,clone_size,j_call,d_call,cdr3_aa,cdr3_nt
TRBV4-1,15,many,TRBJ2-1,TRBD1,CASSRDRGSYNEQFF,TGCGCCAGCAGCCGAGACAGGGGATCCTACAATGAGCAGTTCTTC
TRBV19,15,many,TRBJ2-1,TRBD1,CASSRDRQRDNEQFF,TGTGCCAGTAGTAGGGACAGGCAGCGAGACAATGAGCAGTTCTTC
TRBV4-2,16,many,TRBJ2-3,-,CASSLTGASFTDTQYF,TGTGCCAGCAGCCTGACTGGGGCCTCCTTCACAGATACGCAGTATTTT
TRBV12-3/TRBV12-4,18,many,TRBJ2-3,TRBD2,CASSFTTASGRARDTQYF,TGTGCCAGCAGTTTTACTACCGCTAGCGGGAGGGCCCGGGATACGCAGTATTTT
TRBV6-6,14,-,TRBJ1-4,TRBD1,CASRLGQLNEKLFF,TGTGCCAGCAGATTGGGACAGCTTAATGAAAAACTGTTTTTT
TRBV24-1,14,-,TRBJ2-1,TRBD1,CATCATGNDNEQFF,TGTGCCACCTGCGCGACAGGGAATGACAATGAGCAGTTCTTC
TRBV5-1,15,many,TRBJ2-1,TRBD1,CASSFPGTGDNEQFF,TGCGCCAGCAGCTTCCCCGGGACAGGGGACAATGAGCAGTTCTTC
TRBV11-2,13,medium-sized,TRBJ2-1,-,CASSLTALNEQFF,TGTGCCAGCAGCTTAACAGCCCTCAATGAGCAGTTCTTC
TRBV28,12,many,TRBJ1-2,-,CASSLDARGYTF,TGTGCCAGCAGTTTAGATGCGAGGGGCTACACCTTC
TRBV28,12,many,TRBJ2-2,-,CASSLNRGELFF,TGTGCCAGCAGTTTAAACAGGGGGGAGCTGTTTTTT
TRBV4-2,18,many,TRBJ2-3,TRBD2,CASSQDGLAALSRTTQYF,TGTGCCAGCAGCCAAGACGGGCTAGCGGCTCTCAGCCGGACTACGCAGTATTTT
TRBV5-1,12,few,TRBJ2-3,-,CASSFGTDTQYF,TGCGCCAGCAGCTTCGGCACAGATACGCAGTATTTT
TRBV5-1,13,many,TRBJ2-7,-,CASSPSGWDEQYF,TGCGCCAGCAGCCCTTCCGGTTGGGACGAGCAGTACTTC
TRBV12-3/TRBV12-4,15,many,TRBJ2-5,TRBD1,CASSPSQGLVKTQYF,TGTGCCAGCAGTCCCTCACAGGGGTTGGTGAAGACCCAGTACTTC
TRBV28,16,many,TRBJ2-3,TRBD1,CASSPPTGGSADTQYF,TGTGCCAGCAGTCCCCCGACAGGGGGCTCGGCAGATACGCAGTATTTT
TRBV4-2,13,many,TRBJ2-2,-,CASSREVSRELFF,TGTGCCAGCAGCCGGGAAGTCTCCAGGGAGCTGTTTTTT
TRBV4-1,16,medium-sized,TRBJ1-2,-,CASSLDPGLEFYGYTF,TGCGCCAGCTCCCTTGATCCGGGTCTCGAATTCTATGGCTACACCTTC
TRBV21-1,18,many,TRBJ1-5,-,CASSQNCRGRESFPPQHF,TGTGCCAGCAGTCAAAATTGTCGAGGCAGGGAGAGTTTTCCGCCCCAGCATTTT
TRBV6-6,13,many,TRBJ1-1,-,CASSLREGIEAFF,TGTGCCAGCAGTCTCAGGGAAGGTATTGAAGCTTTCTTT
TRBV20-1,14,many,TRBJ2-1,TRBD2,CSARGLAKDNEQFF,TGCAGTGCTAGGGGACTAGCTAAGGACAATGAGCAGTTCTTC
TRBV19,15,-,TRBJ2-2,TRBD1,CASSPGQMNTGELFF,TGTGCCAGTAGTCCGGGACAGATGAACACCGGGGAGCTGTTTTTT
TRBV12-3/TRBV12-4,15,many,TRBJ2-5,-,CASSFTRRDQETQYF,TGTGCCAGCAGTTTTACTAGGCGGGACCAAGAGACCCAGTACTTC
TRBV30,12,many,TRBJ2-2,-,CAWSRMTGELFF,TGTGCCTGGAGTCGTATGACCGGGGAGCTGTTTTTT
TRBV21-1,15,many,TRBJ2-7,-,CASSPQPTRPYEQYF,TGTGCCAGCAGCCCCCAGCCGACTAGGCCCTACGAGCAGTACTTC
TRBV5-1,15,many,TRBJ2-7,-,CASSLGGTNTYEQYF,TGCGCCAGCAGCTTGGGCGGGACAAATACCTACGAGCAGTACTTC
TRBV25-1,15,many,TRBJ2-2,-,CASSELQGNTGELFF,TGTGCCAGCAGTGAGCTACAGGGTAACACCGGGGAGCTGTTTTTT
TRBV11-2,12,many,TRBJ2-1,-,CASSQNQDRQFF,TGTGCCAGCAGCCAAAACCAGGACAGGCAGTTCTTC
TRBV19,15,many,TRBJ2-1,TRBD2,CASSIAGGPYNEQFF,TGTGCCAGTAGTATCGCGGGGGGCCCCTACAATGAGCAGTTCTTC
TRBV20-1,15,many,TRBJ2-5,-,CSARDSDGIQETQYF,TGCAGTGCTAGAGATTCCGACGGGATTCAAGAGACCCAGTACTTC
TRBV28,15,-,TRBJ2-7,TRBD2,CASRPTGLGGYEQYF,TGTGCCAGCAGACCGACGGGACTAGGGGGCTACGAGCAGTACTTC
TRBV29-1,12,medium-sized,TRBJ2-3,TRBD1,CSAETGGATQYF,TGCAGCGCCGAGACAGGGGGTGCTACGCAGTATTTT
TRBV10-3,14,many,TRBJ2-1,TRBD2,CAISVAGGYNEQFF,TGTGCCATCAGTGTAGCGGGGGGCTACAATGAGCAGTTCTTC
TRBV11-2,11,-,TRBJ1-1,-,CANSLDVVALF,TGTGCCAACAGCTTAGACGTTGTAGCTCTCTTT
TRBV5-4,13,many,TRBJ2-6,-,CASRGSGANVLTF,TGTGCCAGCAGGGGCTCTGGGGCCAACGTCCTGACTTTC
TRBV11-2,14,few,TRBJ1-1,-,CASSLGQLNTEAFF,TGTGCCAGCAGCTTAGGACAGCTGAACACTGAAGCTTTCTTT
TRBV3-1,17,many,TRBJ2-1,TRBD1,CASSQVMLGQGNNEQFF,TGTGCCAGCAGCCAAGTGATGTTAGGACAGGGGAATAATGAGCAGTTCTTC
TRBV4-1,15,many,TRBJ2-5,TRBD2,CASSQPGLPPETQYF,TGCGCCAGCAGCCAGCCGGGACTACCACCTGAGACCCAGTACTTC
TRBV28,13,many,TRBJ2-3,-,CASSPTATDTQYF,TGTGCCAGCAGTCCCACAGCGACCGATACGCAGTATTTT
TRBV7-9,12,many,TRBJ1-4,TRBD1,CASSWGQGELFF,TGTGCCAGCAGCTGGGGACAGGGTGAACTGTTTTTT
TRBV28,12,few,TRBJ1-1,-,CASSSGTYEAFF,TGTGCCAGCAGTTCCGGGACATATGAAGCTTTCTTT
TRBV10-3,15,-,TRBJ1-5,TRBD1,CAISDPGQQDQPQHF,TGTGCCATCAGTGATCCGGGACAGCAGGATCAGCCCCAGCATTTT
TRBV20-1,17,many,TRBJ2-3,TRBD2,CSAIGLAGATSTDTQYF,TGCAGTGCCATTGGACTAGCGGGGGCCACAAGCACAGATACGCAGTATTTT
TRBV28,16,medium-sized,TRBJ2-1,TRBD1,CASGIPPGRGLNEQFF,TGTGCCAGCGGAATTCCCCCGGGCAGGGGGCTAAATGAGCAGTTCTTC
TRBV18,11,medium-sized,TRBJ2-1,-,CASSLGSEQFF,TGTGCCAGCTCACTCGGCTCGGAGCAGTTCTTC
TRBV20-1,15,-,TRBJ2-3,TRBD2,CSAPPRAGGPDTQYF,TGCAGTGCTCCCCCGCGGGCGGGGGGCCCAGATACGCAGTATTTT
TRBV30,15,few,TRBJ1-5,TRBD1,CAWNRRDRLNQPQHF,TGTGCCTGGAACCGCCGGGACAGGCTTAATCAGCCCCAGCATTTT
TRBV11-2,13,-,TRBJ2-5,-,CASSSVRGETQYF,TGTGCCAGCAGTTCAGTGAGGGGAGAGACCCAGTACTTC
TRBV7-8,14,medium-sized,TRBJ2-1,-,CASSLVRRQGKQFF,TGTGCCAGCAGCTTAGTGAGGAGGCAGGGGAAGCAGTTCTTC
TRBV6-5,16,many,TRBJ2-1,-,CASSYPQGSGTNEQFF,TGTGCCAGCAGTTACCCCCAAGGTAGCGGAACCAATGAGCAGTTCTTC
TRBV19,16,-,TRBJ2-1,TRBD2,CASSIAQWEGLSEQFF,TGTGCCAGTAGTATAGCGCAGTGGGAGGGCCTGAGTGAGCAGTTCTTC
TRBV12-3/TRBV12-4,13,few,TRBJ1-1,-,CASSRYTATEAFF,TGTGCCAGCAGTAGATACACTGCAACTGAAGCTTTCTTT
TRBV6-5,15,many,TRBJ2-7,-,CASSYSGGAPYEQYF,TGTGCCAGCAGTTACTCTGGGGGGGCCCCCTACGAGCAGTACTTC
TRBV4-1,17,many,TRBJ2-1,-,CASSQGGGGVNYNEQFF,TGCGCCAGCAGCCAAGGCGGTGGCGGGGTAAACTACAATGAGCAGTTCTTC
TRBV5-1,15,many,TRBJ2-3,-,CASSFDSSAGDTQYF,TGCGCCAGCAGCTTCGACAGTTCGGCCGGGGATACGCAGTATTTT
TRBV7-2,15,many,TRBJ1-2,-,CASSLGGRTNYGYTF,TGTGCCAGCAGCTTAGGGGGGAGAACTAACTATGGCTACACCTTC
TRBV5-1,14,many,TRBJ1-1,-,CASSYTWGNTEAFF,TGCGCCAGCAGCTACACCTGGGGAAACACTGAAGCTTTCTTT
TRBV18,14,many,TRBJ1-1,-,CASSPIPLNTEAFF,TGTGCCAGCTCACCTATCCCGTTGAACACTGAAGCTTTCTTT